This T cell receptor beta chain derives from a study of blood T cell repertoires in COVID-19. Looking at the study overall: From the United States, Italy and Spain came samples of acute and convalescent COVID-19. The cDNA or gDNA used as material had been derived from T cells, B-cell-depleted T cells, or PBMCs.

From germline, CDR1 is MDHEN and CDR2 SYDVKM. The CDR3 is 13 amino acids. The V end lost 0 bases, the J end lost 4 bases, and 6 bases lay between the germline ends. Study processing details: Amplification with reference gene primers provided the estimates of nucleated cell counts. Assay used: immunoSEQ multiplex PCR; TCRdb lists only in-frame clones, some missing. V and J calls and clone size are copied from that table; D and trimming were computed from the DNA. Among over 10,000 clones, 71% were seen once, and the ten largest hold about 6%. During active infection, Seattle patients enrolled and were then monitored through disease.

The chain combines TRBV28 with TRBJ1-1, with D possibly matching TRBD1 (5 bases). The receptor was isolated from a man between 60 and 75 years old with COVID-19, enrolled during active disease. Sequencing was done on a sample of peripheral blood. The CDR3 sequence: CASSLWGGTEAFF. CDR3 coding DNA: TGTGCCAGCAGTTTATGGGGGGGCACTGAAGCTTTCTTT.